This record concerns one TCR beta chain sequence. No antigen is known for it. No much larger clone is present one base from it, and per-base qualities are unavailable. TCRbeta CDR3 regions were amplified from genomic DNA using the immunoSEQ Assay, a bias-controlled multiplex PCR. The authors' pipeline ran thus. Within the assay, amplification of reference gene primers was used to estimate how many nucleated cells each sample contained. To quantify the absolute abundance of each unique TCRbeta CDR3 rearrangement, sequence reads were collapsed and filtered. For each sample, productive Simpson clonality was calculated as the square root of Simpson's diversity index across productive rearrangements. TCRdb obtained this table from immuneACCESS and retained in-frame rearrangements with V and J assigned. These tables miss some clones; where compared with another copy, unresolved V genes account for less than half of the shortfall, and the remainder is unexplained. V and J calls and clone size come straight from that table; D and trimming were deduced from the DNA. Within this sample are under 95,000 clones, with about 89% of them counted one time only. The top ten clones comprise approximately 2.4% of the sample.

The record originates from a study of blood T cell repertoires in COVID-19 (dated by TCRdb to 2020 to 2022). Describing the broader study: Collaborator samples came from the United States, Italy and Spain and covered acute and convalescent phases of COVID-19. The dataset comprised deeply sampled blood TCRbeta repertoires from subjects exposed to, actively infected with, or recovered from COVID-19. Where available, HLA class I and class II types were taken from metadata supplied by the sample provider and were not determined by assay-based typing. A freely available public database, intended as a resource for researchers studying the immune response to SARS-CoV-2, is where the repertoires were released. Nearly every sample came with metadata listing a de-identified subject ID, COVID-19 status, age in years and sex. The material from the prospective study consisted of cDNA or gDNA derived from T cells, B-cell-depleted T cells, or PBMCs. Samples were obtained from the ongoing ImmuneRACE study (first 160 participants) and from approximately 1,200 subjects provided by 6 global collaborators.

Paper-wide results and their limitations: The quantity of clinical and demographic metadata differed by source and by participant and was supplied without curation.

At one collaborating source in Seattle, patients were enrolled during active infection and were followed longitudinally through the course of disease. Whole blood was collected in K2EDTA tubes by collaborating institutions according to the institutions' own protocols. Collaborator samples were shipped for TCRbeta analysis as frozen whole blood, isolated PBMCs, or DNA extracted from either sample type. Its CDR3 holds 16 amino acids, cysteine through phenylalanine. Only the CDR3 DNA is retained, 48 bases long and in frame from the first base. CDR1 and CDR2, looked up from the germline V gene (reference sequence), are LGHDT and YNNKEL. Germline trimming: 5 bases from V, 4 bases from J; junction bases outside gene matches: 13.

The material sequenced was peripheral blood. The chain is encoded by TRBV3-1 (or the pseudogene TRBV3-2) joined to TRBJ2-7, and TRBD2 aligns with 8 junction nucleotides. The TCR comes from a man in his forties or fifties with COVID-19, enrolled during active disease. The DNA is as follows: TGTGCCAGCAGCTCATCCAGACTAGCGAGTGGGTACGAGCAGTACTTC. Its coded protein is CASSSSRLASGYEQYF.